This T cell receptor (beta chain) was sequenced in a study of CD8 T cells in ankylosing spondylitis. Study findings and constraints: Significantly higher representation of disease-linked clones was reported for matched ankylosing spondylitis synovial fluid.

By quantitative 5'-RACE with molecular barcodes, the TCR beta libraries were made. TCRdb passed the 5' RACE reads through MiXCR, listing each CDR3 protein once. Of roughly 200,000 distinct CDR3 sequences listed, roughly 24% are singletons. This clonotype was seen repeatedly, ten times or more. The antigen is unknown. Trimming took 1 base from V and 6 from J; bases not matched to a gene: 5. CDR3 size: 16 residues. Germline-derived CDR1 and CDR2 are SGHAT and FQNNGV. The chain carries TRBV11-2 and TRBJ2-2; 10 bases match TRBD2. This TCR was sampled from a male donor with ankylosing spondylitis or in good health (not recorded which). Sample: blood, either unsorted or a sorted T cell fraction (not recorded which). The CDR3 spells CASSLALAGVAGELFF. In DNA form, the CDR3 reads TGTGCCAGCAGCTTAGCTCTAGCGGGAGTTGCCGGGGAGCTGTTTTTT.